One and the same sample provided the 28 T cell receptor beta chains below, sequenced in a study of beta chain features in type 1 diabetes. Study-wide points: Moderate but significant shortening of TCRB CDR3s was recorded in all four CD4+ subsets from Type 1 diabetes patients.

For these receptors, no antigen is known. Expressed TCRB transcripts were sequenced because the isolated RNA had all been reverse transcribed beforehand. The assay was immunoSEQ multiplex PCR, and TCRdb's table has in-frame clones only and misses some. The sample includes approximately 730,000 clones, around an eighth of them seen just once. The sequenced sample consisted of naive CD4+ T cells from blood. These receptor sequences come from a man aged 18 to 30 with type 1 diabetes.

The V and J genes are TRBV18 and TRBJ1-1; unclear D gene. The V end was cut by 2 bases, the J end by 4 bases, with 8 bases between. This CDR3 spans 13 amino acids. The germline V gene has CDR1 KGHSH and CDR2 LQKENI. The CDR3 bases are TGTGCCAGCTCACCATTGGTGAGCACTGAAGCTTTCTTT. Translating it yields CASSPLVSTEAFF.

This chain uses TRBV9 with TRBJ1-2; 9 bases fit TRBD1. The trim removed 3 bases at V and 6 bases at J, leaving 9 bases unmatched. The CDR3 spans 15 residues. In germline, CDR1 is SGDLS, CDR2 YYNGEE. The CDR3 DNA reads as TGTGCCAGCAGCGCCGCCGGGACAGGGTACGATGGCTACACCTTC. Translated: CASSAAGTGYDGYTF.

The CDR3 reads CASSSKAGGAEQYF. CDR3 sequence (DNA): TGTGCCAGCAGTTCCAAAGCAGGGGGAGCCGAGCAGTACTTC. This chain joins TRBV6-6 and TRBJ2-7, with 7 bases aligning to TRBD1. This CDR3 contains 14 residues. Trimming cost V 4 bases and J 6 bases; bases outside gene matches: 9. CDR1 MNHNY and CDR2 SVGAGI come from the germline V gene (reference sequence).

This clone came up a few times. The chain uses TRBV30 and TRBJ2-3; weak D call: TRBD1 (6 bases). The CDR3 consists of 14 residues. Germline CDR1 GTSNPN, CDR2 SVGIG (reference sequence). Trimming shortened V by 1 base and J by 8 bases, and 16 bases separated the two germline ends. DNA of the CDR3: TGTGCCTGGAGTGGAATACTCCTAGGGGGTACGCAGTATTTT. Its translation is CAWSGILLGGTQYF.

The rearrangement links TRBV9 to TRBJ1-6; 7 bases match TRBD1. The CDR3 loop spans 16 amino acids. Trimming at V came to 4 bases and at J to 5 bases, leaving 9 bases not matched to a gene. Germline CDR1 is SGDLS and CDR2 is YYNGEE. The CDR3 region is CASSTRQGENNSPLHF. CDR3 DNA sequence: TGTGCCAGCAGCACCCGACAGGGAGAGAATAATTCACCCCTCCACTTT.

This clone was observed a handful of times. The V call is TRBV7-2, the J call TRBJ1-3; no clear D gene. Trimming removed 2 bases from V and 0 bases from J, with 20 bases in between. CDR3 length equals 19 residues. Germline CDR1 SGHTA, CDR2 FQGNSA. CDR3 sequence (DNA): TGTGCCAGCAGCTTACGTTTTTCGGGTGATCCTAGCTCTGGAAACACCATATATTTT. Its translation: CASSLRFSGDPSSGNTIYF.

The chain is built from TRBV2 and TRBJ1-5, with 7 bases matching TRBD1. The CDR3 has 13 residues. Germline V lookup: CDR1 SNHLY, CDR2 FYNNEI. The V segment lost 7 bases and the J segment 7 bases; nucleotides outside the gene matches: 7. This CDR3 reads CASNTGAPQPQHF. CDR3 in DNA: TGTGCCAGCAATACAGGGGCCCCCCAGCCCCAGCATTTT.

The DNA of the CDR3 is TGTGCCAGCAGCTTTCGTTTCATGAACACTGAAGCTTTCTTT. Translating it yields CASSFRFMNTEAFF. The chain combines TRBV5-6 with TRBJ1-1, with D unresolved. In germline, CDR1 is SGHDT, CDR2 YYEEEE. V gave up 2 bases and J gave up 0 bases, with 8 bases separating them. The CDR3 runs 14 residues.

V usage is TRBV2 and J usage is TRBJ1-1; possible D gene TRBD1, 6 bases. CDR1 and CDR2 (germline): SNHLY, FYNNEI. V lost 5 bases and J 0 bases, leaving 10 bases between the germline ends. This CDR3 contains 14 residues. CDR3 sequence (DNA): TGTGCCAGCAGTACCTGGACAGTGAACACTGAAGCTTTCTTT. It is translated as CASSTWTVNTEAFF.

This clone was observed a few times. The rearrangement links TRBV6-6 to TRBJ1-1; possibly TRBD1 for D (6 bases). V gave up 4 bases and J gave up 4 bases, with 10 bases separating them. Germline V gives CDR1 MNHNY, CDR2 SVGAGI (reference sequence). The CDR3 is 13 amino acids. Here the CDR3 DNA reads TGTGCCAGCAGTTTGGGACAAACCACTGAAGCTTTCTTT. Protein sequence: CASSLGQTTEAFF.

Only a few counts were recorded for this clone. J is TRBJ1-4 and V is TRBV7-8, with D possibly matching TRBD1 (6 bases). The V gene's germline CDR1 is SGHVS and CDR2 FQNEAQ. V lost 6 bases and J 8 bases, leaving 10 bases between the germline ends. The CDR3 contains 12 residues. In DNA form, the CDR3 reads TGTGCCAGCAGTCGAGGGGGGGAAAAACTGTTTTTT. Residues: CASSRGGEKLFF.

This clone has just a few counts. The CDR3 DNA follows: TGTGCCAGCAGCCAAGATTGGGAGGGACAGATAACCTACTACGAGCAGTACTTC. Translation: CASSQDWEGQITYYEQYF. This chain joins TRBV4-2 and TRBJ2-7; D could derive from TRBD1 or TRBD2 (7 bases each). Germline V lookup: CDR1 LGHNA, CDR2 YNFKEQ. V was trimmed by 0 bases and J by 3 bases, leaving 21 bases between them. The CDR3 spans 18 residues.

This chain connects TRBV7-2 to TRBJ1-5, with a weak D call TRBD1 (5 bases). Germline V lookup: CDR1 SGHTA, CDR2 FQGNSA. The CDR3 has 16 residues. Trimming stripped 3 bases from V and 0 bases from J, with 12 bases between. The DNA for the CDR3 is TGTGCCAGCAGCTTCCAGGGAGGGCATAGCAATCAGCCCCAGCATTTT. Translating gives CASSFQGGHSNQPQHF.

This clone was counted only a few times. CDR3: CASSPTQGAEAFF. The CDR3 DNA sequence: TGTGCCAGCTCACCAACACAGGGAGCCGAAGCTTTCTTT. The chain is built from TRBV18 and TRBJ1-1; possibly TRBD1 for D (6 bases). The CDR3 covers 13 residues. The V and J ends lost 2 bases and 8 bases respectively, with 12 bases between them. CDR1 is KGHSH, CDR2 LQKENI, per germline.

The CDR3: CACETGSYYEQYF. CDR3 coding DNA: TGTGCCTGCGAGACAGGCTCCTACTACGAGCAGTACTTC. The chain is built from TRBV30 and TRBJ2-7; D is possibly TRBD1 (6 bases). Trimming took off 6 bases at V and 3 bases at J, with 15 bases between the two ends. This CDR3 is built from 13 residues. Germline assignment: CDR1 GTSNPN and CDR2 SVGIG (reference sequence).

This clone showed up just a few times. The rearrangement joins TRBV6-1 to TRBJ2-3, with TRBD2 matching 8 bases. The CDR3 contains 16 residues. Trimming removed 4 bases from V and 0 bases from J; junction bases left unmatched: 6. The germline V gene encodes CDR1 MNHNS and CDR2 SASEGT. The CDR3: CASSGRGAASTDTQYF. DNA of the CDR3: TGTGCCAGCAGTGGGCGGGGGGCCGCTAGCACAGATACGCAGTATTTT.

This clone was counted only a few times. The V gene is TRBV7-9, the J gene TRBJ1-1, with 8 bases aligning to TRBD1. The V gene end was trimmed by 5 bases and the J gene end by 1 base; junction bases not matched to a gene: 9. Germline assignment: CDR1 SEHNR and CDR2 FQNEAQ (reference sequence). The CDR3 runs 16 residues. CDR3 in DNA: TGTGCCAGCAGCCAGGGGGGACAGGAATGGAACACTGAAGCTTTCTTT. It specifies CASSQGGQEWNTEAFF.

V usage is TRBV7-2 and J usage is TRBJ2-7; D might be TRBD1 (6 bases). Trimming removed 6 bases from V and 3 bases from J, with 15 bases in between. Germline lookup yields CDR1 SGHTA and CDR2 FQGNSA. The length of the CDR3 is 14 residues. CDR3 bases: TGTGCCAGCAGTGGGGCATACAGGGTCTACGAGCAGTACTTC. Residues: CASSGAYRVYEQYF.

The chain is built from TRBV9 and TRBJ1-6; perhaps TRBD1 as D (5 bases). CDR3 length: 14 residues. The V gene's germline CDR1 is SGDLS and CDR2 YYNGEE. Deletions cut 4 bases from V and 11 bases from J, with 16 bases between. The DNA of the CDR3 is TGTGCCAGCAGCAAGGGCCCGGGGGGTCCACCCCTCCACTTT. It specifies CASSKGPGGPPLHF.

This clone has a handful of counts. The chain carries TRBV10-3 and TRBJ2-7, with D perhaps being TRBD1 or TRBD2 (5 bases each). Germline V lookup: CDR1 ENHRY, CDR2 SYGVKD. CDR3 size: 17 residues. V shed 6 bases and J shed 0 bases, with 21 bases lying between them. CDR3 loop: CAIRRTPGTASSYEQYF. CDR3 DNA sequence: TGTGCCATCAGGAGAACACCAGGGACCGCAAGCTCCTACGAGCAGTACTTC.

CDR3 in amino acids: CASSLASSGANVLTF. CDR3 coding DNA: TGTGCCAGCAGCTTGGCCAGCTCTGGGGCCAACGTCCTGACTTTC. V usage is TRBV5-4 and J usage is TRBJ2-6; no clear D gene. Per germline, CDR1 SGHNT and CDR2 YYREEE (reference sequence). Trimming shortened V by 0 bases and J by 0 bases, and 4 bases separated the two germline ends. The CDR3 extends over 15 amino acids.

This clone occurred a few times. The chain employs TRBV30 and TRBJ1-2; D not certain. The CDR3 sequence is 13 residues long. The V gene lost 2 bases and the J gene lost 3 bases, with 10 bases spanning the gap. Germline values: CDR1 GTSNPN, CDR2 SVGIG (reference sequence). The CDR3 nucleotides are TGTGCCTGGAGTTTAAGCCTGGACTATGGCTACACCTTC. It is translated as CAWSLSLDYGYTF.

In nucleotides, the CDR3 is TGCAGCGGAGAATTAGCGGGGGGCAACAATGAGCAGTTCTTC. It is translated as CSGELAGGNNEQFF. The chain links TRBV29-1 to TRBJ2-1; 10 bases map to TRBD2. Germline V gives CDR1 SQVTM, CDR2 ANQGSEA. The CDR3 has 14 residues. With V trimmed by 7 bases and J by 5 bases, 8 bases remained unmatched.

DNA of the CDR3: TGCGCCAGCAGTGACCAAACCCTCACTGAAGCTTTCTTT. Translating gives CASSDQTLTEAFF. The chain is built from TRBV5-1 and TRBJ1-1; D is uncertain. Germline CDR1 SGHRS, CDR2 YFSETQ. The CDR3 has 13 amino acids. Trimming took 5 bases from V and 4 from J, leaving 12 bases between them.

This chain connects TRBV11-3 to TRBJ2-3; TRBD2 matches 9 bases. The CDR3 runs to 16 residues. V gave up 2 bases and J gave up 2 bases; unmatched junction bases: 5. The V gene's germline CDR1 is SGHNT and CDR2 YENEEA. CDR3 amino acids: CASSLRLAGVTDTQYF. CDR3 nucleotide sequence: TGTGCCAGCAGCTTACGCTTAGCGGGGGTCACAGATACGCAGTATTTT.

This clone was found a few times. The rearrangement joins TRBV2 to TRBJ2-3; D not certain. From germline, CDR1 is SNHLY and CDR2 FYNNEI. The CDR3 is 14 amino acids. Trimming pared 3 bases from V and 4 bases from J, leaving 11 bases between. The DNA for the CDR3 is TGTGCCAGCAGTGAGTGGGTAGAATCAGATACGCAGTATTTT. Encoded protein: CASSEWVESDTQYF.

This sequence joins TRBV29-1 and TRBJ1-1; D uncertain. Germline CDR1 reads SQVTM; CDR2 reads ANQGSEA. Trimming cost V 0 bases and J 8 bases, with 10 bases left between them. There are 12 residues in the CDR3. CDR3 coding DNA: TGCAGCGTTGAAGATGGCCAGTACGAAGCTTTCTTT. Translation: CSVEDGQYEAFF.

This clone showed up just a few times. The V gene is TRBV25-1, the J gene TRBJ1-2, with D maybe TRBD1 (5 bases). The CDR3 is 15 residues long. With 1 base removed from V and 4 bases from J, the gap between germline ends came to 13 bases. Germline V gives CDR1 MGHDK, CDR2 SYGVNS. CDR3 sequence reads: CASSESRGVFYGYTF. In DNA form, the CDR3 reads TGTGCCAGCAGTGAATCGAGGGGAGTCTTCTATGGCTACACCTTC.